The 21 T cell receptor beta chains below were found in one sample sequenced in a study of T cells expressing NK-cell markers. Reanalyzing the 5' RACE reads, TCRdb keeps one entry per CDR3 protein, without DNA. The sample table sets out thousands of distinct CDR3 sequences. What was sequenced was blood T cells: a sorted CD56 or NKG2C T cell subset, CD4+ or CD8+ T cells, or bulk PBMC T cells (not recorded which). Receptor source: a man between 18 and 69 years old in good health.

This chain joins TRBV29-1 and TRBJ2-7; TCRdb's assignment of TRBD1 cannot be checked, as there is no DNA. The CDR3 runs to 12 residues. Germline CDR1 is SQVTM and CDR2 is ANQGSEA. CDR3 amino acids: CSGLTGLGEQYF.

The chain combines TRBV5-4 with TRBJ2-7. Germline CDR1 and CDR2: SGHNT and YYREEE (reference sequence). This CDR3 has 14 residues. The CDR3 loop is CASSHLADSYEQYF.

This chain connects TRBV19 to TRBJ2-3; TCRdb outputs TRBD1, but without DNA this stays unchecked. The CDR3 contains 17 residues. Germline V gene sequence: CDR1 LNHDA, CDR2 SQIVND (reference sequence). The CDR3 sequence: CASSIWTGVYSTDTQYF.

The rearrangement joins TRBV19 to TRBJ2-7; without DNA, the TCRdb call of TRBD1 cannot be checked. The germline CDR1 and CDR2 sequences are LNHDA and SQIVND (reference sequence). The CDR3 has 13 residues. This chain's CDR3 is CASSIGQNYEQYF.

The chain is built from TRBV11-2 and TRBJ2-7. CDR3 size: 13 residues. Germline-derived CDR1 and CDR2 are SGHAT and FQNNGV. CDR3 region: CASSFPLAHEQYF.

This chain links TRBV20-1 with TRBJ1-1. This CDR3 has 13 residues. The germline gives CDR1 DFQATT, CDR2 SNEGSKA (reference sequence). The CDR3 protein is CSGHTPLISEAFF.

The V gene is TRBV5-1, the J gene TRBJ1-1; TCRdb designates TRBD1, a call that cannot be tested without DNA. CDR1 is SGHRS and CDR2 is YFSETQ in the germline V gene. The CDR3 is made up of 13 amino acids. The CDR3 region is CASSPRTLAEAFF.

The CDR3 region is CSARGKGNTGELFF. This chain links TRBV20-1 with TRBJ2-2. The CDR3 is 14 residues long. The germline V gene has CDR1 DFQATT and CDR2 SNEGSKA (reference sequence).

The chain combines TRBV12-3 or TRBV12-4 with TRBJ1-2. The CDR3 length is 15 residues. The CDR3: CASSPYLFPNYGYTF.

J is TRBJ2-1 and V is TRBV4-1; with no DNA, the TCRdb D assignment of TRBD1 cannot be verified. Germline values: CDR1 MGHRA, CDR2 YSYEKL. This CDR3 has 15 residues. The CDR3 sequence: CASSRLDRYYNEQFF.

This chain joins TRBV28 and TRBJ1-4; TCRdb picks TRBD1, but there is no DNA to check that call. The CDR3 extends over 13 amino acids. Per germline, CDR1 MDHEN and CDR2 SYDVKM. The CDR3 sequence: CASSSPQNEKLFF.

V usage is TRBV4-3 and J usage is TRBJ2-3; lacking DNA, the TRBD1 call made by TCRdb goes unchecked. The length of the CDR3 is 17 residues. Per the germline V gene, CDR1 is LGHNA and CDR2 is YSLEER. This CDR3 reads CASSREIRGSGADTQYF.

This chain uses TRBV7-2 with TRBJ2-5; TCRdb calls TRBD1, which cannot be checked without DNA. Germline V CDR1 and CDR2: SGHTA, FQGNSA. The CDR3 is 13 residues long. The CDR3 sequence is CASSLGAKETQYF.

This chain connects TRBV4-1 to TRBJ1-5; TCRdb selects TRBD1, and the lack of DNA leaves this call unchecked. CDR1 MGHRA and CDR2 YSYEKL come from the germline V gene. This CDR3 has 16 amino acids. Here the CDR3 reads CASSQTPGLSNQPQHF.

CDR3 in amino acids: CSASTGGGYTF. The chain has TRBV20-1 and TRBJ1-2; TCRdb indicates TRBD1, and absent DNA this call remains unverified. Germline CDR1 DFQATT, CDR2 SNEGSKA (reference sequence). The CDR3 loop spans 11 amino acids.

V gene TRBV7-6 combines with J gene TRBJ2-5. The germline V gene has CDR1 SGHVS and CDR2 FNYEAQ. CDR3 size: 13 residues. CDR3 loop: CASSRRFQETQYF.

This chain joins TRBV20-1 and TRBJ2-2; the TCRdb D gene call, TRBD2, has no DNA to confirm it. The CDR3 runs to 15 residues. Germline V gene data show CDR1 as DFQATT and CDR2 as SNEGSKA (reference sequence). The CDR3 reads CSARISGRNTGELFF.

The chain couples TRBV12-3 or TRBV12-4 to TRBJ1-6; TCRdb's D call, TRBD1, is unchecked because there is no DNA. This CDR3 has 14 amino acids. The CDR3 loop reads CASSLANRVSPLHF.

The J gene is TRBJ2-5, the V gene TRBV7-8; there is no DNA to check the TCRdb D call of TRBD2. The germline CDR1 and CDR2 sequences are SGHVS and FQNEAQ. The CDR3 runs 17 residues. The CDR3 protein is CASSLSGVTSGKETQYF.

The chain is built from TRBV7-8 and TRBJ1-5; lacking DNA, the TRBD1 call made by TCRdb goes unchecked. The CDR3 extends over 13 amino acids. CDR1 is SGHVS and CDR2 is FQNEAQ in the germline V gene. CDR3 sequence reads: CASSLGRGGPQHF.

The chain uses TRBV5-1 and TRBJ1-1; TCRdb gives TRBD1 as the D gene, but with no DNA this cannot be confirmed. Germline V CDR1 and CDR2: SGHRS, YFSETQ. The CDR3 extends over 15 amino acids. Here the CDR3 reads CASSLSLGAGAEAFF. Complete variable domain (other parts from reference TRBV5-1 and TRBJ1-1): KAGVTQTPRYLIKTRGQQVTLSCSPISGHRSVSWYQQTPGQGLQFLFEYFSETQRNKGNFPGRFSGRQFSNSRSEMNVSTLELGDSALYLCASSLSLGAGAEAFFGQGTRLTVV.